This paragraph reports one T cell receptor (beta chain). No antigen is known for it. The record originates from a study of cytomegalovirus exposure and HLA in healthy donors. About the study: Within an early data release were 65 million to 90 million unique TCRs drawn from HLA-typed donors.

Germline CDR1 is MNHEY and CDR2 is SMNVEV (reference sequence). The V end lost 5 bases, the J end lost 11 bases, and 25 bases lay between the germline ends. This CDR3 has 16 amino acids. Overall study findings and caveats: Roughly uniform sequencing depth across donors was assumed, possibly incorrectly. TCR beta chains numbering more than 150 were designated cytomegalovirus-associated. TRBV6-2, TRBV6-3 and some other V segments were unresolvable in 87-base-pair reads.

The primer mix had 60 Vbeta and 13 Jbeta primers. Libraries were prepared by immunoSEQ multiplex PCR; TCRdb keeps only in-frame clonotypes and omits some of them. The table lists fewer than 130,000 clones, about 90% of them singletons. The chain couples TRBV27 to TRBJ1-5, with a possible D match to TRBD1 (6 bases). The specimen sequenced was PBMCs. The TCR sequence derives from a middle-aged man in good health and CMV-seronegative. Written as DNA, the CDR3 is TGTGCCAGCAGTCCCCGGGGGGGGGCCACGGTGGGGGCCCAGCATTTT. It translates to CASSPRGGATVGAQHF.